Listed here is a single T cell receptor (beta chain). This clonotype was seen at least ten times. Its antigen is still unknown. No much larger clonotype is one base removed from it; base qualities were not supplied. cDNA synthesis used template-switch 5'RACE with a primer carrying a 10-nucleotide random unique molecular identifier tagging each TCR transcript. Every sequencing run covered 15-18 subjects and yielded more than 180 million TCR-beta sequences. Total RNA was extracted with the RNeasy kit. The KAPA Real-time Library Amplification kit was used to amplify TCR-beta VDJ regions with primers targeting the TCR constant region and the 5'RACE anchor. Sample indexes and Illumina adaptors were added in a first PCR, after which library yield was increased in a second PCR. The roughly 650 bp TCR product was size-selected on a 2% E-gel SizeSelection system after Ampure bead purification. Before pooling, library quality was assessed on a Bioanalyzer, concentration was determined with Qubit, and library quantification was performed with the Kapa Library Quantification kit. Paired-end 2 x 150 bp sequencing of the libraries was performed on an Illumina HiSeq 2500. To increase sequence diversity, about 25-31% phiX was spiked into each library pool. Concerning the study's data processing: The UMI-based MiGEC pipeline processed quality-filtered reads and removed over 90% of raw TCR sequences during error correction. VDJ genes were aligned to IMGT germline references, and each clonotype was defined by a unique CDR3 amino acid sequence together with V-J genes. Clonal expansion, Shannon diversity, and CDR3 relatedness (CalcPairwiseDistances, ClusterSamples) were evaluated with VDJtools, and phylogenetic trees were built with CLCbio workbench. A clone was classed as expanded if it had 8 or more unique UMIs, a cutoff based on coefficient-of-variation modelling across technical triplicates. TCRdb cleaned the public reads at Q25 with fastp, built clones with MiXCR and kept in-frame beta chains. Under each unique CDR3 protein, matching rows form one entry showing the most common genes and DNA. The V and J calls reflect TCRdb's pipeline rather than the authors' work. The sample profile shows about 53,000 distinct CDR3 sequences; approximately 9.2% of them were found once. The biggest ten clones account for 1.5% to 2% of the sample.

The data were taken from a study of neurological immune-mediated disorders (dated by TCRdb to the late 2010s). Background for the entire study: Peripheral blood TCR-beta repertoires from HTLV-I-associated myelopathy (HAM/TSP) patients, multiple sclerosis patients and healthy controls were compared by UMI-based sequencing. The 85 to 110 TCR-beta libraries included longitudinal samples, technical triplicates and paired sorted CD4+ and CD8+ T-cell subsets alongside PBMC samples. The cohort included about 70 subjects: roughly 15 with HAM/TSP, roughly 35 with multiple sclerosis, and around 20 healthy controls. Each longitudinal HAM/TSP and healthy donor was sampled at 3 time-points spaced at 3-40 month intervals.

This specimen's time point label, per the study, means: longitudinal time-point 3. Blood bank volunteers in Maryland, USA served as the healthy controls. Libraries from unsorted PBMCs were made from 2 million PBMCs kept in RNAlater at -80 degrees C until RNA extraction. PBMCs were separated from peripheral blood using Ficoll-Hypaque density gradient centrifugation and then cryopreserved in liquid nitrogen. The germline V gene specifies SGHVS as CDR1 and FQNEAQ as CDR2. Taken from cysteine to phenylalanine, the CDR3 has 16 residues. The read is trimmed to its CDR3 DNA, 48 bases read in frame from base 1. Cut back by 3 bases and 7 bases, the V and J ends lie 19 bases apart. Results the study describes overall, beyond this receptor: The highest TCR clonal expansion was observed in HAM/TSP patients, whereas the lowest was observed in MS patients, even when compared with healthy controls. Across subjects, expanded clones never shared an identical CDR3 amino acid sequence, which suggests that the TCR-beta repertoires in every group were private.

The sequencing input was PBMCs. Recombination joined TRBV7-8 with TRBJ1-5; the D gene remains uncertain. This TCR was sampled from a woman aged 40 to 50 in good health. The CDR3 in this case is CASSLPAGNDGQPQHF. The DNA sequence is TGTGCCAGCAGCTTGCCGGCCGGGAACGACGGGCAGCCCCAGCATTTT.